This T cell receptor (beta chain) was profiled in a study of blood T cell repertoires in COVID-19. Trimming cost V 1 base and J 0 bases; bases outside gene matches: 2. CDR1 and CDR2 from the germline V gene are SNHLY and FYNNEI. The CDR3 contains 16 residues. Clones were sequenced by immunoSEQ multiplex PCR, and TCRdb holds only the in-frame ones, with some missing. The table lists about 250,000 clones, about 82% of them singletons. The receptor was isolated from an elderly woman with COVID-19, enrolled during active disease. The specimen sequenced was peripheral blood. The V gene is TRBV2, the J gene TRBJ2-4; 8 bases match TRBD2. In DNA, the CDR3 is TGTGCCAGCAGTGAAGAGGGACTAGTAGCCAAAAACATTCAGTACTTC. Amino acids: CASSEEGLVAKNIQYF.